These T cell receptor beta chains were read from a single sample in a study of radiation and T cells in renal cell carcinoma. Assay used: immunoSEQ multiplex PCR; TCRdb lists only in-frame clones, some missing. The sample holds some 22,000 clones, 80% seen once. Specimen: blood, collected from a patient whose treatment included radiotherapy and nephrectomy. The source is a man between 60 and 70 years old with renal cell carcinoma. The CDR3 runs from the conserved cysteine through the conserved F or W. The D gene is left open where the match is weak. Clone size is stated in some rows and not others, as once, few, many or a class when expanded.

TRBV4-3	.	TRBJ2-2	.	CASSQDAGELFF	TGCGCCAGCAGCCAAGATGCCGGGGAGCTGTTTTTT
TRBV2	.	TRBJ2-3	.	CASSYTLGDTQYF	TGTGCCAGCAGTTACACACTAGGAGATACGCAGTATTTT
TRBV9	.	TRBJ2-2	.	CASSPAAMGLGGGELFF	TGTGCCAGCAGCCCCGCCGCCATGGGCCTAGGGGGCGGGGAGCTGTTTTTT
TRBV7-1	.	TRBJ2-7	.	CASSLIIGGMIYEQYF	TGTGCCAGCAGCTTAATTATCGGCGGGATGATTTACGAGCAGTACTTC
TRBV27	.	TRBJ2-7	.	CASSSGLLYEQYF	TGTGCCAGCAGTTCTGGTCTTCTCTACGAGCAGTACTTC
TRBV25-1	.	TRBJ1-1	.	CASSVGGREAFF	TGTGCCAGCAGTGTCGGGGGAAGGGAAGCTTTCTTT
TRBV5-1	.	TRBJ1-3	.	CASSFGTAGAGNTIYF	TGCGCCAGCAGCTTTGGGACCGCAGGGGCTGGAAACACCATATATTTT
TRBV7-3	.	TRBJ2-7	.	CASSLSIESYEQYF	TGTGCCAGCAGCTTAAGCATAGAATCCTACGAGCAGTACTTC
TRBV15	.	TRBJ2-3	.	CATSRDRGSTLSTDTQYF	TGTGCCACCAGCAGAGATAGGGGTTCTACTTTAAGCACAGATACGCAGTATTTT
TRBV5-1	.	TRBJ2-7	.	CASRHPGYEQYF	TGCGCCAGCAGGCACCCCGGGTATGAGCAGTACTTC
TRBV6-1	TRBD1	TRBJ1-1	.	CASSDWDSDTEAFF	TGTGCCAGCAGTGATTGGGACAGCGACACTGAAGCTTTCTTT
TRBV6-5	.	TRBJ1-1	.	CASRDRYTEAFF	TGTGCCAGCAGGGACCGGTACACTGAAGCTTTCTTT
TRBV7-2	.	TRBJ1-5	.	CASSLGRGHQPQHF	TGTGCCAGCAGCTTAGGACGGGGTCATCAGCCCCAGCATTTT
TRBV19	TRBD1	TRBJ1-2	.	CASSGTANYGYTF	TGTGCCAGTTCTGGGACAGCCAACTATGGCTACACCTTC
TRBV4-3	TRBD2	TRBJ2-3	.	CASSQEYRASGSGPSTDTQYF	TGCGCCAGCAGCCAAGAGTATCGGGCTAGCGGGAGTGGACCTAGCACAGATACGCAGTATTTT
TRBV9	.	TRBJ1-1	.	CATAQGMNTEAFF	TGTGCCACCGCACAGGGAATGAACACTGAAGCTTTCTTT
TRBV2	TRBD1	TRBJ2-1	.	CASRDRGRGYEQFF	TGTGCCAGCAGGGACAGGGGTAGGGGTTATGAGCAGTTCTTC
TRBV2	TRBD1	TRBJ1-3	.	CASREGQASGNTIYF	TGTGCCAGCAGAGAGGGACAGGCGTCTGGAAACACCATATATTTT
TRBV25-1	.	TRBJ2-7	.	CASSESGLGYEQYF	TGTGCCAGCAGTGAGTCAGGCCTGGGCTACGAGCAGTACTTC
TRBV30	.	TRBJ1-2	.	CASWTGGGLGGYTF	TGTGCCTCCTGGACCGGGGGCGGTTTGGGAGGCTACACCTTC
TRBV4-3	TRBD1	TRBJ2-1	.	CASSQGQGGYNEQFF	TGCGCCAGCAGCCAAGGACAGGGGGGATACAATGAGCAGTTCTTC
TRBV6-1	TRBD1	TRBJ2-3	few	CASSARDSLTDTQYF	TGTGCCAGCAGTGCCCGGGACAGCCTCACAGATACGCAGTATTTT
TRBV9	.	TRBJ2-3	.	CASSVGSGSTDTQYF	TGTGCCAGCAGCGTAGGTAGCGGAAGCACAGATACGCAGTATTTT
TRBV10-2	TRBD1	TRBJ1-4	.	CASNRQGRGEKLFF	TGCGCCAGCAATAGACAGGGCCGAGGTGAAAAACTGTTTTTT
TRBV11-2	TRBD1	TRBJ2-5	.	CASSGPGTGPYGTQYF	TGTGCCAGCAGCGGACCCGGGACAGGGCCTTATGGGACCCAGTACTTC
TRBV18	TRBD2	TRBJ2-1	.	CASSPTSGSHNEQFF	TGTGCCAGCTCACCCACTAGCGGGAGCCACAATGAGCAGTTCTTC
TRBV30	.	TRBJ2-1	few	CAWLRGGWVNEQFF	TGTGCCTGGCTCCGAGGAGGGTGGGTCAATGAGCAGTTCTTC
TRBV7-2	TRBD1	TRBJ2-3	.	CASSLGQGPFTDTQYF	TGTGCCAGCAGCCTCGGACAGGGACCCTTCACAGATACGCAGTATTTT
TRBV27	.	TRBJ2-7	.	CASSPDTYEQYF	TGTGCCAGCAGTCCAGATACCTACGAGCAGTACTTC
TRBV25-1	TRBD1	TRBJ1-1	few	CASSDQGTGIAFF	TGTGCCAGCAGTGACCAGGGGACAGGGATAGCTTTCTTT
TRBV6-5	.	TRBJ2-1	.	CASGDRSYNEQFF	TGTGCCAGTGGTGACAGGTCCTACAATGAGCAGTTCTTC
TRBV19	.	TRBJ2-1	once	CASRPLFGGVPDYNEQFF	TGTGCCAGTAGGCCCCTTTTTGGCGGGGTTCCTGACTACAATGAGCAGTTCTTC
TRBV18	TRBD1	TRBJ2-6	.	CASSIVEGAGSGANVLTF	TGTGCCAGCTCAATTGTTGAGGGGGCAGGCTCTGGGGCCAACGTCCTGACTTTC
TRBV5-6	TRBD1	TRBJ1-2	.	CASSLIDREDGYTF	TGTGCCAGCAGCTTGATCGACAGGGAGGATGGCTACACCTTC
TRBV5-1	TRBD2	TRBJ2-7	.	CASSQLAGDSYEQYF	TGCGCCAGCAGTCAACTAGCGGGAGACTCCTACGAGCAGTACTTC
TRBV6-1	.	TRBJ2-7	.	CASSEGGASYEQYF	TGTGCCAGCAGTGAGGGGGGGGCCTCCTACGAGCAGTACTTC
TRBV20-1	.	TRBJ2-7	.	CSAIRLGEQYF	TGCAGTGCTATACGACTGGGGGAGCAGTACTTC
TRBV2	.	TRBJ2-5	.	CASSVVSQETQYF	TGTGCCAGCAGTGTAGTCTCCCAAGAGACCCAGTACTTC
TRBV2	TRBD1	TRBJ2-1	.	CASSADRGSYNEQFF	TGTGCCAGCAGTGCGGACAGGGGATCCTACAATGAGCAGTTCTTC
TRBV9	TRBD2	TRBJ2-7	.	CASSVGLAGGLFHEQYF	TGTGCCAGCAGCGTAGGACTAGCGGGAGGGCTCTTCCACGAGCAGTACTTC
TRBV10-2	TRBD2	TRBJ2-7	.	CASSDGRVAYEQYF	TGCGCCAGCAGTGACGGGAGGGTTGCCTACGAGCAGTACTTC
TRBV10-3	TRBD1	TRBJ1-1	.	CAISESGQSWGNTEAFF	TGTGCCATCAGTGAGTCGGGACAGTCGTGGGGGAACACTGAAGCTTTCTTT
TRBV11-2	.	TRBJ2-1	once	CASSTLSLARGWGEQFF	TGTGCCAGCAGCACCCTTTCCCTAGCTCGGGGATGGGGTGAGCAGTTCTTC
TRBV19	.	TRBJ2-3	.	CASSRKAGHTDTQYF	TGTGCCAGTAGTAGGAAGGCGGGGCACACAGATACGCAGTATTTT
TRBV6-4	.	TRBJ1-1	.	CASSDSWGSEAFF	TGTGCCAGCAGTGACTCTTGGGGGTCTGAAGCTTTCTTT
TRBV5-1	.	TRBJ1-1	few	CASSRVVNTEAFF	TGCGCCAGCAGCAGGGTGGTGAACACTGAAGCTTTCTTT
TRBV6-5	.	TRBJ2-1	.	CASSYRGEQFF	TGTGCCAGCAGTTACCGTGGTGAGCAGTTCTTC
TRBV19	TRBD1	TRBJ1-1	once	CASSYTPGQGTEAFF	TGTGCCAGTAGTTACACGCCGGGACAGGGGACTGAAGCTTTCTTT